This TCR beta chain was recorded in a study of T cell repertoires in ileal Crohn's disease. Study-level background: Less than 45% were active smokers at surgery; median disease duration was roughly eight years. General study results and limits: All patients with clonality above 26.8% had endoscopic recurrence. Compared with CD4 T cells, sorted CD8 cells carried more expanded clones.

The repertoire was sequenced with immunoSEQ multiplex PCR; TCRdb's copy has only in-frame clones and lacks some. The sample consists of more than 10,000 clones, 65% to 80% of them appearing once. Germline V gene data show CDR1 as LNHNV and CDR2 as YYDKDF (reference sequence). The CDR3 extends over 15 amino acids. The germline V and J ends were trimmed by 1 base and 4 bases, with 10 bases remaining between them. Time point: neoterminal ileum biopsy at postoperative endoscopy, about 6 months after surgery. Comments on this clone: Its matching antigen is unknown.

The sequence was obtained from an adult with Crohn's disease. The material sequenced was ileal tissue. The V and J genes are TRBV15 and TRBJ2-2, with a tentative D call TRBD2 (5 bases). CDR3 sequence: CATSRVGGSTGELFF. CDR3 in DNA: TGTGCCACCAGCAGAGTGGGTGGGAGCACCGGGGAGCTGTTTTTT. The full variable domain, with the rest looked up from reference TRBV15 and TRBJ2-2, is DAMVIQNPRYQVTQFGKPVTLSCSQTLNHNVMYWYQQKSSQAPKLLFHYYDKDFNNEADTPDNFQSRRPNTSFCFLDIRSPGLGDTAMYLCATSRVGGSTGELFFGEGSRLTVL.